These 5 T cell receptor beta chains were all obtained from the same sample, sequenced in a study of T cells in tuberculosis (dated by TCRdb to about 2018). The time point label on this specimen signifies: new active TB diagnosis, blood taken before or within 7 days of starting treatment. Library prep was done by the immunoSEQ multiplex PCR assay. This immuneACCESS table, as held by TCRdb, lists in-frame sequences with V and J called but not all clones. Of the missing ones, under half trace to an unresolved V gene in checked studies; the others have no known cause. For this sample there are over 25,000 clones; approximately 90% appear just once. Of the sample, around 6.5% falls within the top ten clones. The specimen was PBMCs, collected at tuberculosis diagnosis. These receptors were taken from an adult with tuberculosis.

This rearrangement joins TRBV5-4 to TRBJ1-1; D is ambiguous. The germline V and J ends were trimmed by 0 bases and 8 bases, with 11 bases remaining between them. The CDR3 sequence is 13 residues long. Germline V lookup: CDR1 SGHNT, CDR2 YYREEE (reference sequence). Written as DNA, the CDR3 is TGTGCCAGCAGCTTGGATGCGGGCCTCGAAGCTTTCTTT. Its protein product is CASSLDAGLEAFF. The entire variable domain, with the rest obtained from reference TRBV5-4 and TRBJ1-1, is as follows: ETGVTQSPTHLIKTRGQQVTLRCSSQSGHNTVSWYQQALGQGPQFIFQYYREEENGRGNFPPRFSGLQFPNYSSELNVNALELDDSALYLCASSLDAGLEAFFGQGTRLTVV.

This chain connects TRBV2 to TRBJ2-7; 10 bases map to TRBD2. This CDR3 has 19 residues. V dropped 4 bases and J dropped 2; count of bases not matched to a gene: 17. The germline gives CDR1 SNHLY, CDR2 FYNNEI. CDR3 sequence (DNA): TGTGCCAGCAGTGCCGCCTTTCTGCCCCTAGCGGGGGACACCTACGAGCAGTACTTC. Translating it yields CASSAAFLPLAGDTYEQYF.

The chain is built from TRBV28 and TRBJ2-7; 7 nucleotides line up with TRBD1. Germline values: CDR1 MDHEN, CDR2 SYDVKM. The ends lost 1 base at V and 1 base at J; junction bases unmatched: 4. The CDR3 has 15 amino acids. Here the CDR3 DNA reads TGTGCCAGCAGTTTATCGGGGACAGCTTCCTACGAGCAGTACTTC. This sequence encodes CASSLSGTASYEQYF.

This chain links TRBV7-8 with TRBJ2-2, with TRBD2 identical over 9 bases. J gave up 9 bases and V 4 bases, and 12 bases lay outside the gene matches. The germline V gene has CDR1 SGHVS and CDR2 FQNEAQ. The CDR3 runs 16 residues. The CDR3 sequence: CASSSSVAGGPRELFF. The CDR3 DNA reads TGTGCCAGCAGCTCCTCCGTTGCGGGAGGGCCGAGGGAGCTGTTTTTT.

This clone has just one count. This chain joins TRBV2 and TRBJ2-1; 9 bases agree with TRBD2. V lost 5 bases and J lost 5; bases outside the gene matches: 10. This CDR3 spans 16 amino acids. Germline loops: CDR1 SNHLY, CDR2 FYNNEI. This CDR3 reads CASSFSGSQQDNEQFF. For the CDR3, the DNA is TGTGCCAGCAGTTTTAGCGGGAGTCAACAGGACAATGAGCAGTTCTTC.